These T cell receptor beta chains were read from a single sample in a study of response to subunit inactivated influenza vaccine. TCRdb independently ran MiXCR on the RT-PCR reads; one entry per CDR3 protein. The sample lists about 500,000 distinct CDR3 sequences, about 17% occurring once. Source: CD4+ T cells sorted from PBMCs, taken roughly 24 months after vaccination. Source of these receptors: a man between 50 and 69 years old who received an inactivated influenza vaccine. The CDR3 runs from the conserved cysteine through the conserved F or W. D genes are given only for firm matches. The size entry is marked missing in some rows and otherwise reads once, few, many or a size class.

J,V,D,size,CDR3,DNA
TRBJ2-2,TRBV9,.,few,CASRAAVGTGELFF,TGTGCCAGCAGGGCGGCTGTAGGTACCGGGGAGCTGTTTTTT
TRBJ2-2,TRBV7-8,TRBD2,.,CASTISGGASTGELFF,TGTGCCAGCACCATTAGCGGGGGGGCCAGCACCGGGGAGCTGTTTTTT
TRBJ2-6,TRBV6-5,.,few,CASSYSILSGANVLTF,TGTGCCAGCAGTTACTCGATTCTCTCTGGGGCCAACGTCCTGACTTTC
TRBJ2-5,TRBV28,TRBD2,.,CASSFTSGNQETQYF,TGTGCCAGCAGTTTTACTAGCGGGAACCAAGAGACCCAGTACTTC
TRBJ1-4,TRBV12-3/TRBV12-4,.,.,CAISWELATNEKLFF,TGTGCCATCTCGTGGGAATTGGCAACTAATGAAAAACTGTTTTTT
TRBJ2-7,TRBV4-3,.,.,CASSPELNRGEQYF,TGCGCCAGCAGCCCGGAACTTAACCGTGGTGAGCAGTACTTC
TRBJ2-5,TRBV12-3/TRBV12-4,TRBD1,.,CASSRRGGWKETQYF,TGTGCCAGCAGCCGAAGAGGGGGCTGGAAAGAGACCCAGTACTTC
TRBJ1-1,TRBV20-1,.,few,CSAREWGRREAFF,TGCAGTGCTAGAGAGTGGGGGCGTAGGGAAGCTTTCTTT
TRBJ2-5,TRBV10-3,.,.,CAISESIRSQDNKETQYF,TGTGCCATCAGTGAGTCGATACGGTCCCAGGATAACAAAGAGACCCAGTACTTC
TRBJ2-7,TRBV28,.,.,CASSSPRYKAYEQYF,TGTGCCAGCAGTTCGCCCCGGTACAAGGCTTACGAGCAGTACTTC
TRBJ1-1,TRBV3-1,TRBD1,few,CASSQYRGRTEAFF,TGTGCCAGCAGCCAATACAGGGGGCGGACTGAAGCTTTCTTT
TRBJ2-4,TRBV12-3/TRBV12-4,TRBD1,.,CASSLYEGTDIQYF,TGTGCCAGCAGTTTATACGAGGGGACAGACATTCAGTACTTC
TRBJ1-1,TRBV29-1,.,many,CSVAQTGNTEAFF,TGCAGCGTTGCCCAGACCGGAAACACTGAAGCTTTCTTT
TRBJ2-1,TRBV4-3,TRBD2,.,CASSQDSSTSGGAWQFF,TGCGCCAGCAGCCAAGATTCGTCGACTAGCGGGGGGGCCTGGCAGTTCTTC
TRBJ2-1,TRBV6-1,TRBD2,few,CASSPIFLLAGVEQFF,TGTGCCAGCAGTCCCATTTTTCTGCTAGCGGGAGTTGAGCAGTTCTTC
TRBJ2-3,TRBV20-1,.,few,CSAREGPDTQYF,TGCAGTGCTAGAGAAGGACCAGATACGCAGTATTTT
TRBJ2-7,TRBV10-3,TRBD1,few,CAISGLQGSYEQYF,TGTGCCATCAGTGGCCTACAGGGGTCCTACGAGCAGTACTTC
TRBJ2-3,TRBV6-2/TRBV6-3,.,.,CASSGGTQARSADTQYF,TGTGCCAGCAGTGGGGGGACCCAAGCTAGATCCGCAGATACGCAGTATTTT
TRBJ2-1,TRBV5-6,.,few,CASSLARLGSYNEQFF,TGTGCCAGCAGCTTGGCCCGCTTAGGTAGTTACAATGAGCAGTTCTTC
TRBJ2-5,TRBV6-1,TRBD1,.,CASSAGQGQETQYF,TGTGCCAGCAGTGCGGGACAGGGCCAAGAGACCCAGTACTTC
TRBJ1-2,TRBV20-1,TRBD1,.,CSATAGTGGYGYTF,TGCAGTGCTACAGCCGGGACAGGCGGCTATGGCTACACCTTC
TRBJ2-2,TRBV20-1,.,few,CSAQEGAMNTGELFF,TGCAGTGCTCAGGAGGGGGCAATGAACACCGGGGAGCTGTTTTTT
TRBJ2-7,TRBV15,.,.,CATSRDRAVGSGEQYF,TGTGCCACCAGCAGAGACAGGGCGGTGGGTTCTGGCGAGCAGTACTTC
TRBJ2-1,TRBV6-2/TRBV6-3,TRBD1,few,CASSSSDRGHEQFF,TGTGCCAGCAGCTCATCCGACAGGGGCCATGAGCAGTTCTTC
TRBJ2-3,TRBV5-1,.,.,CASSLAGLAPPADTQYF,TGCGCCAGCAGCTTGGCCGGGCTAGCCCCTCCGGCAGATACGCAGTATTTT
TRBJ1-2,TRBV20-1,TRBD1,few,CSARPDRAGRYTF,TGCAGTGCTAGACCGGACAGGGCAGGGCGCTACACCTTC
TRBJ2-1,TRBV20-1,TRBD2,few,CSANWGGPNEQFF,TGCAGTGCAAACTGGGGGGGACCCAATGAGCAGTTCTTC
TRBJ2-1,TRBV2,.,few,CASSEARQLSYNEQFF,TGTGCCAGCAGTGAAGCCCGACAGTTGAGTTACAATGAGCAGTTCTTC
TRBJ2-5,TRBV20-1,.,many,CSARDLPGIMETQYF,TGCAGTGCTAGAGATTTGCCAGGGATTATGGAGACCCAGTACTTC
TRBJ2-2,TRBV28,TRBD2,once,CASSYNLAGANPGELFF,TGTGCCAGCAGCTATAATTTAGCGGGAGCTAACCCCGGGGAGCTGTTTTTT
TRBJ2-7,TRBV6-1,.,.,CASSQGVPYEQYF,TGTGCCAGCAGTCAAGGGGTTCCCTACGAGCAGTACTTC
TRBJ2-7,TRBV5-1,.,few,CASSSPRGMSSYEQYF,TGCGCCAGCAGCTCCCCAAGGGGAATGAGCTCCTACGAGCAGTACTTC
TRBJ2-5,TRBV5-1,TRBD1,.,CASSSNLRTGTPETQYF,TGCGCCAGCAGCTCCAACCTGCGGACAGGGACTCCAGAGACCCAGTACTTC
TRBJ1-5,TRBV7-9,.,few,CASSPQGQASNQPQHF,TGTGCCAGCAGCCCGCAGGGGCAGGCTAGCAATCAGCCCCAGCATTTT
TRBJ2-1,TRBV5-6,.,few,CASSLLTGASYNEQFF,TGTGCCAGCAGCTTGTTGACAGGAGCTTCCTACAATGAGCAGTTCTTC
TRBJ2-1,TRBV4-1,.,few,CASRRFPESYNEQFF,TGCGCCAGCAGGAGGTTCCCAGAGTCCTACAATGAGCAGTTCTTC
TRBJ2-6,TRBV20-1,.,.,CSAGVSGANVLTF,TGCAGTGCTGGAGTCTCTGGGGCCAACGTCCTGACTTTC
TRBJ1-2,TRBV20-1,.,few,CSAAGGGNYGYTF,TGCAGTGCCGCAGGTGGAGGGAACTATGGCTACACCTTC
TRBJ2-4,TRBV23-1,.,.,CASSQSPGEGAAKNIQYF,TGCGCCAGCAGTCAATCCCCCGGGGAGGGGGCTGCCAAAAACATTCAGTACTTC
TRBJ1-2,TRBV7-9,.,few,CASSLPSQGYTF,TGTGCCAGCAGCTTGCCCTCTCAGGGCTACACCTTC
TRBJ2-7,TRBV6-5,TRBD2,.,CASSYLAGGLHISTYEQYF,TGTGCCAGCAGTTACCTAGCGGGGGGCCTCCACATCTCTACCTACGAGCAGTACTTC
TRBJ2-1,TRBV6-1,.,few,CASSRQGREQFF,TGTGCCAGCAGTCGGCAGGGGAGGGAGCAGTTCTTC
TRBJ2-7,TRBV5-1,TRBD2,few,CASSPVTLAGDEQYF,TGCGCCAGCAGCCCGGTGACCCTTGCGGGGGACGAGCAGTACTTC
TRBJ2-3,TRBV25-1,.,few,CASSESRSSRYTDTQYF,TGTGCCAGCAGTGAATCGAGGTCTAGCAGATACACAGATACGCAGTATTTT
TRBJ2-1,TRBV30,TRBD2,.,CAWGEGSSYNEQFF,TGTGCCTGGGGGGAGGGGAGCTCCTACAATGAGCAGTTCTTC
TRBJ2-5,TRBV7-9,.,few,CASSVEREETQYF,TGTGCCAGCAGCGTCGAAAGGGAAGAGACCCAGTACTTC
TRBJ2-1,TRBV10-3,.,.,CATAGGGTYNEQFF,TGTGCCACCGCTGGTGGAGGGACCTACAATGAGCAGTTCTTC
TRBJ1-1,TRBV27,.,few,CASGGRAEAFF,TGTGCCAGCGGGGGCAGGGCTGAAGCTTTCTTT
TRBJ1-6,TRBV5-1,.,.,CASSLENRVGASPLHF,TGCGCCAGCAGCTTGGAGAACAGGGTTGGTGCTTCACCCCTCCACTTT
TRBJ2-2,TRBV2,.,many,CASSIRSRTGELFF,TGTGCCAGCAGTATTCGATCTAGGACCGGGGAGCTGTTTTTT
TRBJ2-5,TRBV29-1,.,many,CSVDYARGVRETQYF,TGCAGCGTTGATTACGCCAGGGGCGTTCGGGAGACCCAGTACTTC
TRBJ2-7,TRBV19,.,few,CASSAQTGSSYEQYF,TGTGCCAGTAGTGCCCAGACGGGGAGCTCCTACGAGCAGTACTTC
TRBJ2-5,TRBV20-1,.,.,CSASPPGPSRGETQYF,TGCAGTGCTAGTCCCCCTGGTCCGAGCAGGGGTGAGACCCAGTACTTC
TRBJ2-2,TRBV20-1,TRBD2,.,CSATGAREGSGELFF,TGCAGTGCCACCGGTGCCAGGGAGGGATCCGGGGAGCTGTTTTTT
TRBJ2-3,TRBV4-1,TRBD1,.,CASSQGQGATDTQYF,TGCGCCAGCAGCCAAGGACAGGGGGCGACAGATACGCAGTATTTT